These 19 T cell receptor beta chains originate from one sample sequenced in a study of cytomegalovirus exposure and HLA in healthy donors. This PCR relied on a set of 60 Vbeta primers and 13 Jbeta primers. The table came from immunoSEQ multiplex PCR; TCRdb's copy has only in-frame clones and leaves some out. This repertoire shows about 110,000 clones, more than 65% found once; its top ten account for under 5%. Sequencing input: PBMCs. These receptors were collected from a male donor in good health and CMV-seronegative.

V usage is TRBV6-5 and J usage is TRBJ1-5; perhaps TRBD1 as D (6 bases). Deletions cut 6 bases from V and 5 bases from J, with 17 bases between. This CDR3 contains 15 residues. The V gene's germline CDR1 is MNHEY and CDR2 SVGAGI. The CDR3 protein is CASSYRGAGDQPQHF. CDR3 nucleotide sequence: TGTGCCAGCAGCTACCGAGGGGCAGGGGATCAGCCCCAGCATTTT.

This clone was detected only a few times. This sequence joins TRBV10-1 and TRBJ2-7; D is possibly TRBD1 (7 bases). The V end was cut by 3 bases, the J end by 7 bases, with 13 bases between. CDR1 is WNHNN and CDR2 is SYGVQD in the germline V gene (reference sequence). The CDR3 has 13 residues. CDR3 region: CASSDRGAGEQYF. In DNA, the CDR3 is TGCGCCAGCAGTGACAGGGGGGCCGGGGAGCAGTACTTC.

This clone was seen once. The chain links TRBV19 to TRBJ1-4; the D gene is possibly TRBD1 (5 bases). V lost 7 bases and J lost 6, with 15 bases in between. There are 14 residues in the CDR3. CDR1 LNHDA and CDR2 SQIVND come from the germline V gene (reference sequence). The CDR3 coding sequence is TGTGCCAGTAAACTTCAGGGCTCAGATGAAAAACTGTTTTTT. Its translation is CASKLQGSDEKLFF.

The chain links TRBV10-2 to TRBJ2-7; D is uncertain. Germline V gene lookup returns CDR1 WSHSY and CDR2 SAAADI. The CDR3 has 13 residues. With 7 bases removed from V and 3 bases from J, the gap between germline ends came to 13 bases. DNA of the CDR3: TGCGCCAGCACCGGAACAGCCGGCTACGAGCAGTACTTC. Its translation is CASTGTAGYEQYF.

J is TRBJ1-2 and V is TRBV27; D is perhaps TRBD1 (5 bases). V lost 5 bases, J lost 8 bases, and 12 bases lay in between. The CDR3 contains 12 residues. CDR1 is MNHEY and CDR2 is SMNVEV in the germline V gene (reference sequence). CDR3 loop: CASSGAGWGYTF. Written as DNA, the CDR3 is TGTGCCAGCAGTGGGGCAGGTTGGGGCTACACCTTC.

The chain carries TRBV7-8 and TRBJ1-1; no definite D call. Germline loops: CDR1 SGHVS, CDR2 FQNEAQ. Trimming pared 4 bases from V and 5 bases from J, leaving 11 bases between. The CDR3 extends over 13 amino acids. CDR3 coding DNA: TGTGCCAGCAGCTATGGCACCTCAACTGAAGCTTTCTTT. Amino acids: CASSYGTSTEAFF.

The V gene is TRBV2, the J gene TRBJ2-5; no firm D call. Trimming took 5 bases from V and 5 from J, leaving 6 bases between them. The CDR3 runs 11 residues. Germline lookup yields CDR1 SNHLY and CDR2 FYNNEI. CDR3 DNA sequence: TGTGCCAGCAGTCCCCAGGAGACCCAGTACTTC. This gives the protein CASSPQETQYF.

This rearrangement joins TRBV30 to TRBJ2-1; D may be TRBD2 (5 bases). The CDR3 runs 13 residues. Germline loops: CDR1 GTSNPN, CDR2 SVGIG (reference sequence). With 3 bases removed from V and 6 bases from J, the gap between germline ends came to 12 bases. CDR3 sequence: CAWSSDRGNEQFF. DNA of the CDR3: TGTGCCTGGAGCAGTGACCGGGGCAATGAGCAGTTCTTC.

The chain couples TRBV11-2 to TRBJ1-2; a possible D gene is TRBD1 (6 bases). In germline, CDR1 is SGHAT, CDR2 FQNNGV. The ends were cut back, 4 bases at V and 4 bases at J, with 19 bases in the middle. The CDR3 is 16 amino acids. Written as DNA, the CDR3 is TGTGCCAGCAGCTCCATCACAGGGAAGAGGGGCTATGGCTACACCTTC. This gives the protein CASSSITGKRGYGYTF. The entire variable domain, with the rest obtained from reference TRBV11-2 and TRBJ1-2, is as follows: EAGVAQSPRYKIIEKRQSVAFWCNPISGHATLYWYQQILGQGPKLLIQFQNNGVVDDSQLPKDRFSAERLKGVDSTLKIQPAKLEDSAVYLCASSSITGKRGYGYTFGSGTRLTVV.

This clone turned up a few times. The chain has TRBV10-2 and TRBJ2-1; 10 bases match TRBD2. The CDR3 has 17 amino acids. The V and J ends lost 7 bases and 7 bases, in that order; junction bases with no gene match: 16. Germline CDR1 reads WSHSY; CDR2 reads SAAADI. CDR3 loop: CASTVAGGLLLGNEQFF. The DNA of the CDR3 is TGCGCCAGCACTGTAGCGGGAGGCCTACTTTTGGGGAATGAGCAGTTCTTC.

The rearrangement joins TRBV19 to TRBJ1-5; TRBD1 matches at 7 bases. Trimming cost V 7 bases and J 5 bases; bases outside gene matches: 8. From germline, CDR1 is LNHDA and CDR2 SQIVND (reference sequence). The CDR3 consists of 14 residues. CDR3 sequence (DNA): TGTGCCAGTAAACCAACAGGGGTTGATCAGCCCCAGCATTTT. Its translation: CASKPTGVDQPQHF.

The V gene is TRBV7-9, the J gene TRBJ1-1; a weak D match, TRBD1 (5 bases). CDR3 length: 17 amino acids. Germline loops: CDR1 SEHNR, CDR2 FQNEAQ (reference sequence). The V end was cut by 4 bases, the J end by 1 base, with 19 bases between. The CDR3 protein is CASSSPDRDPQNTEAFF. The DNA of the CDR3 is TGTGCCAGCAGCTCACCCGACAGAGACCCGCAGAACACTGAAGCTTTCTTT.

This clone was picked up one time. The chain has TRBV5-1 and TRBJ2-3; TRBD1 matches 8 bases. The V gene end was trimmed by 4 bases and the J gene end by 2 bases; junction bases not matched to a gene: 3. Germline V CDR1 and CDR2: SGHRS, YFSETQ. The CDR3 extends over 14 amino acids. CDR3 sequence reads: CASSGRGLTDTQYF. DNA of the CDR3: TGCGCCAGCAGCGGCAGGGGGCTCACAGATACGCAGTATTTT.

The chain recombines TRBV9 with TRBJ1-5, with D hard to call. Per germline, CDR1 SGDLS and CDR2 YYNGEE. This CDR3 has 14 residues. Trimming left V 4 bases short and J 0 bases short, with 8 bases between. Written as DNA, the CDR3 is TGTGCCAGCAGCCAATCACATAGCAATCAGCCCCAGCATTTT. This translates into CASSQSHSNQPQHF.

V and J are TRBV5-4 and TRBJ2-7; D may be TRBD2 (5 bases). V was pared by 0 bases and J by 1 base, with 14 bases between. There are 16 residues in the CDR3. Germline loops: CDR1 SGHNT, CDR2 YYREEE (reference sequence). In nucleotides, the CDR3 is TGTGCCAGCAGCTTGGAAATTGCGGGCCTTTCCTACGAGCAGTACTTC. This encodes CASSLEIAGLSYEQYF.

V and J are TRBV28 and TRBJ2-7; 11 nucleotides agree with TRBD2. The germline gives CDR1 MDHEN, CDR2 SYDVKM. This CDR3 comprises 15 residues. V lost 3 bases, J lost 11 bases, and 12 bases stayed unmatched. The CDR3, as DNA: TGTGCCAGCAGTTTCGAGGGACTAGCGGAACCGAGGGAGTACTTC. The encoded protein is CASSFEGLAEPREYF.

This rearrangement joins TRBV5-1 to TRBJ2-7, with 7 nucleotides matching TRBD2. Germline CDR1 reads SGHRS; CDR2 reads YFSETQ. Trimming removed 1 base from V and 0 bases from J; junction bases left unmatched: 4. This CDR3 is built from 15 residues. The CDR3 protein is CASSLLGGDSYEQYF. Written as DNA, the CDR3 is TGCGCCAGCAGCTTGTTGGGGGGGGACTCCTACGAGCAGTACTTC.

V and J are TRBV4-2 and TRBJ2-5; the match to TRBD2 covers 16 bases. The end of the DNA fits TRBJ2-7 better, so the J call may be wrong. The CDR3 sequence is 18 residues long. From germline, CDR1 is LGHNA and CDR2 YNFKEQ. The CDR3 DNA reads TGTGCCAGCAGCCACGCCGGGACTAGCGGGAGGGAGAGCTACGAGCAGTACTTC. Encoded protein: CASSHAGTSGRESYEQYF.

The chain joins TRBV4-2 to TRBJ1-4; 7 bases match TRBD1. Germline V gives CDR1 LGHNA, CDR2 YNFKEQ. After removal of 0 bases from V and 8 bases from J, the junction contained 3 bases not matched to a gene. The CDR3 consists of 14 residues. CDR3 DNA sequence: TGTGCCAGCAGCCAAGACTCAGGGGGGGAAAAACTGTTTTTT. Translating it yields CASSQDSGGEKLFF.